These 28 T cell receptor beta chains came from one sample sequenced in a study of long-term antiretroviral therapy in people with HIV. The libraries were made with immunoSEQ v3.0 at survey level. This table comes from immunoSEQ multiplex PCR, and its TCRdb copy is limited to in-frame clones, with some not included. The data contain about 43,000 clones, about nine tenths of them singletons. This specimen consisted of unsorted PBMCs, obtained 0.1 years before starting antiretroviral therapy. The receptor source for this set is a woman in her fifties or sixties with HIV.

This clone was observed a handful of times. The chain has TRBV2 and TRBJ2-1; D is uncertain. The CDR3 is made up of 14 amino acids. V dropped 5 bases and J dropped 0 bases, with 8 bases sitting between them. Germline CDR1 is SNHLY and CDR2 is FYNNEI. The CDR3 DNA reads as TGTGCCAGCAGTCTCCTAAGCTCCTACAATGAGCAGTTCTTC. It codes for CASSLLSSYNEQFF. Drawing the rest from reference TRBV2 and TRBJ2-1, the complete variable domain is EPEVTQTPSHQVTQMGQEVILRCVPISNHLYFYWYRQILGQKVEFLVSFYNNEISEKSEIFDDQFSVERPDGSNFTLKIRSTKLEDSAMYFCASSLLSSYNEQFFGPGTRLTVL.

The V and J genes are TRBV15 and TRBJ2-7, with D uncertain. This CDR3 comprises 13 residues. Germline CDR1 LNHNV, CDR2 YYDKDF (reference sequence). Trimming removed 0 bases from V and 4 bases from J, with 7 bases in between. CDR3 nucleotides: TGTGCCACCAGCAGAGAAGAACAGTACGAGCAGTACTTC. Translation gives CATSREEQYEQYF.

The chain is built from TRBV7-2 and TRBJ2-3, with 15 bases that match TRBD2. The CDR3 totals 16 residues. Germline values: CDR1 SGHTA, CDR2 FQGNSA. V dropped 3 bases and J dropped 4; count of bases not matched to a gene: 2. The CDR3 DNA follows: TGTGCCAGCAGCTTCCGGACTAGCGGGGGGGCAGATACGCAGTATTTT. Protein product: CASSFRTSGGADTQYF. The whole variable domain, remainder taken from reference TRBV7-2 and TRBJ2-3, is GAGVSQSPSNKVTEKGKDVELRCDPISGHTALYWYRQSLGQGLEFLIYFQGNSAPDKSGLPSDRFSAERTGGSVSTLTIQRTQQEDSAVYLCASSFRTSGGADTQYFGPGTRLTVL.

In this sample, this clone turned up once. The J gene is TRBJ2-7, the V gene TRBV14, with D unclear. Germline V CDR1 and CDR2: SGHDN, FVKESK. CDR3 length: 12 residues. V gave up 3 bases and J gave up 4 bases, with 7 bases separating them. This CDR3 is CASSHQIYEQYF. DNA for the CDR3: TGTGCCAGCAGCCATCAGATTTACGAGCAGTACTTC.

J is TRBJ1-3 and V is TRBV6-6; D is unclear. The germline CDR1 and CDR2 sequences are MNHNY and SVGAGI (reference sequence). V was cut by 2 bases and J by 0 bases, with 8 bases left in between. The CDR3 extends over 15 amino acids. The CDR3 nucleotides read TGTGCCAGCAGTTACACCCTTGGCTCTGGAAACACCATATATTTT. It specifies CASSYTLGSGNTIYF.

The chain carries TRBV27 and TRBJ2-3; 8 bases fit TRBD1. Trimming removed 6 bases from V and 2 bases from J; junction bases left unmatched: 7. The CDR3 covers 15 residues. Germline V gene lookup returns CDR1 MNHEY and CDR2 SMNVEV (reference sequence). This CDR3 is CASRKWTGPTDTQYF. The CDR3 nucleotides read TGTGCCAGCAGAAAATGGACAGGGCCCACAGATACGCAGTATTTT.

V is TRBV7-2 and J is TRBJ1-6; the D is unclear. The CDR3 runs 13 residues. V lost 1 base to trimming and J lost 7 bases, with 5 bases between them. CDR1 and CDR2 from the germline V gene are SGHTA and FQGNSA. The CDR3 loop reads CASSLGRNSPLHF. The DNA of the CDR3 is TGTGCCAGCAGCTTAGGACGGAATTCACCCCTCCACTTT.

This chain uses TRBV19 with TRBJ1-5; D remains unclear. The CDR3 consists of 15 residues. Deletions cut 2 bases from V and 0 bases from J, with 8 bases between. Per germline, CDR1 LNHDA and CDR2 SQIVND (reference sequence). In nucleotides, the CDR3 is TGTGCCAGTAGTATACTCGGCGATAGCAATCAGCCCCAGCATTTT. Translated: CASSILGDSNQPQHF.

This sequence joins TRBV13 and TRBJ2-3, with D hard to call. CDR1 is PRHDT and CDR2 is FYEKMQ in the germline V gene (reference sequence). Trimming removed 2 bases at V and 3 bases at J, with 9 bases between. The CDR3 is 14 amino acids. DNA for the CDR3: TGTGCCAGCAGCTTACGCCGCGGAACAGATACGCAGTATTTT. Its protein is CASSLRRGTDTQYF.

The chain links TRBV6-5 to TRBJ2-3, with 7 bases matching TRBD1. V dropped 7 bases and J dropped 15; count of bases not matched to a gene: 13. This CDR3 is 12 amino acids long. Germline CDR1 MNHEY, CDR2 SVGAGI. CDR3 sequence (DNA): TGTGCCAGCACCGGAGTACAGGGGTTACTTTATTTT. Residues: CASTGVQGLLYF.

The V gene is TRBV2, the J gene TRBJ2-3; 11 bases map to TRBD2. With V trimmed by 5 bases and J by 2 bases, 3 bases remained unmatched. This CDR3 contains 15 residues. Per the germline V gene, CDR1 is SNHLY and CDR2 is FYNNEI. CDR3 protein: CASSRLAGYTDTQYF. CDR3 coding DNA: TGTGCCAGCAGTCGACTAGCGGGGTACACAGATACGCAGTATTTT. The whole variable domain, filled in from reference TRBV2 and TRBJ2-3, reads EPEVTQTPSHQVTQMGQEVILRCVPISNHLYFYWYRQILGQKVEFLVSFYNNEISEKSEIFDDQFSVERPDGSNFTLKIRSTKLEDSAMYFCASSRLAGYTDTQYFGPGTRLTVL.

This clone is medium-sized in the sample. The same CDR3 can be traced to other DNA sequences in this sample. This chain uses TRBV11-3 with TRBJ2-2; the D gene could be TRBD1 or TRBD2 (6 bases each). The CDR3 contains 15 residues. V was cut by 0 bases and J by 4 bases, with 9 bases left in between. CDR1 and CDR2 (germline): SGHNT, YENEEA. CDR3 sequence: CASSLDRGGTGELFF. The CDR3 DNA reads as TGTGCCAGCAGCTTAGACAGGGGAGGCACCGGGGAGCTGTTTTTT.

This rearrangement joins TRBV9 to TRBJ1-1, with TRBD1 identical over 8 bases. The CDR3 length is 14 residues. CDR1 SGDLS and CDR2 YYNGEE come from the germline V gene. Losses at the gene ends were 3 bases for V and 5 bases for J; bases not matched to a gene: 6. The DNA of the CDR3 is TGTGCCAGCAGCGCCTTCCGGGACAGGACTGAAGCTTTCTTT. Translation gives CASSAFRDRTEAFF. Complete variable domain (other parts from reference TRBV9 and TRBJ1-1): DSGVTQTPKHLITATGQRVTLRCSPRSGDLSVYWYQQSLDQGLQFLIQYYNGEERAKGNILERFSAQQFPDLHSELNLSSLELGDSALYFCASSAFRDRTEAFFGQGTRLTVV.

The CDR3 region has the DNA TGTGCCGCAGGCGGAGGGGTTGGATACGAGCAGTACTTC. This sequence encodes CAAGGGVGYEQYF. This rearrangement joins TRBV19 to TRBJ2-7, with D possibly TRBD2 on 6 matching bases. Germline lookup yields CDR1 LNHDA and CDR2 SQIVND (reference sequence). The germline V and J ends were trimmed by 11 bases and 4 bases, with 18 bases remaining between them. The CDR3 is 13 residues long.

Comments on this clone: Its ends do not fully match the called genes, so a read error is possible. The rearrangement joins TRBV7-7 to TRBJ2-5, with 9 bases matching TRBD1. CDR3 length: 14 residues. Germline V gene sequence: CDR1 SSHAT, CDR2 FNYEAQ (reference sequence). Here the CDR3 DNA reads TGTGCTAGCAGCCAGGACAGGGGTACAGAGACCCAGTACTTC. This sequence encodes CASSQDRGTETQYF.

The V and J genes are TRBV2 and TRBJ1-2; a possible D gene is TRBD1 (5 bases). V lost 2 bases to trimming and J lost 4 bases, with 8 bases between them. CDR3 length: 13 amino acids. CDR1 and CDR2 from the germline V gene are SNHLY and FYNNEI. The CDR3 protein is CASSEFDSYGYTF. The CDR3 DNA reads TGTGCCAGCAGTGAATTCGACAGCTATGGCTACACCTTC. Full variable domain (outside the CDR3, taken from reference TRBV2 and TRBJ1-2): EPEVTQTPSHQVTQMGQEVILRCVPISNHLYFYWYRQILGQKVEFLVSFYNNEISEKSEIFDDQFSVERPDGSNFTLKIRSTKLEDSAMYFCASSEFDSYGYTFGSGTRLTVV.

The chain employs TRBV2 and TRBJ2-3, with 7 bases identical to TRBD2. Per the germline V gene, CDR1 is SNHLY and CDR2 is FYNNEI. V was pared by 3 bases and J by 4 bases, with 7 bases of the junction left unmatched. The CDR3 extends over 15 amino acids. The CDR3 protein is CASSDRSSGSDTQYF. In nucleotides, the CDR3 is TGTGCCAGCAGTGACCGGTCTAGCGGTTCAGATACGCAGTATTTT.

This clone is a singleton in its sample. The chain combines TRBV15 with TRBJ1-3, with TRBD1 as a possible D gene (5 bases). Trimming removed 5 bases from V and 0 bases from J, with 14 bases in between. The CDR3 spans 16 residues. CDR1 and CDR2 (germline): LNHNV, YYDKDF (reference sequence). Written as DNA, the CDR3 is TGTGCCACCAGCGCTAGACAGAGCGGCTCTGGAAACACCATATATTTT. Translated: CATSARQSGSGNTIYF.

The chain combines TRBV5-4 with TRBJ1-4; D is uncertain. Trimming cost V 0 bases and J 4 bases, with 4 bases left between them. The CDR3 covers 13 residues. CDR1 and CDR2 (germline): SGHNT, YYREEE (reference sequence). CDR3 loop: CASSLALNEKLFF. The CDR3 DNA is TGTGCCAGCAGCTTGGCCCTTAATGAAAAACTGTTTTTT.

This sequence joins TRBV18 and TRBJ2-7; unclear D gene. The ends were cut back, 3 bases at V and 0 bases at J, with 15 bases in the middle. Germline V CDR1 and CDR2: KGHSH, LQKENI. The CDR3 runs 16 residues. In DNA, the CDR3 is TGTGCCAGCTCACCCTCTTTGGGTCCCAGCTCCTACGAGCAGTACTTC. Protein sequence: CASSPSLGPSSYEQYF.

This chain links TRBV5-5 with TRBJ1-2; 9 bases line up with TRBD1. V lost 5 bases and J lost 8; bases outside the gene matches: 16. The CDR3 has 16 amino acids. CDR1 SGHKS and CDR2 YYEKEE come from the germline V gene (reference sequence). The CDR3 loop reads CASRLAPATGGRGYTF. The CDR3 DNA reads TGTGCCAGCAGGTTAGCCCCCGCGACAGGGGGTCGAGGCTACACCTTC.

The chain has TRBV4-3 and TRBJ2-1; D perhaps matches TRBD2 (6 bases). The V and J ends lost 1 base and 7 bases respectively, with 14 bases between them. The CDR3 loop spans 15 amino acids. Germline CDR1 and CDR2: LGHNA and YSLEER. CDR3 loop: CASSQGAGRMNEQFF. Written as DNA, the CDR3 is TGCGCCAGCAGCCAAGGGGCGGGACGGATGAATGAGCAGTTCTTC.

In this sample, this clone turned up once. The chain has TRBV13 and TRBJ2-2; 15 bases fit TRBD2. The germline CDR1 and CDR2 sequences are PRHDT and FYEKMQ (reference sequence). The CDR3 is 19 residues long. Trimming cost V 5 bases and J 4 bases; bases outside gene matches: 11. The CDR3 is CASSPGLAGGPRRTGELFF. For the CDR3, the DNA is TGTGCCAGCAGCCCAGGACTAGCGGGGGGGCCTCGTCGCACCGGGGAGCTGTTTTTT.

A word on this clone: Germline and junction disagree at one end, which may indicate a read error. The chain links TRBV7-7 to TRBJ1-2; D perhaps matches TRBD1 (5 bases). This CDR3 has 13 residues. In germline, CDR1 is SSHAT, CDR2 FNYEAQ (reference sequence). The CDR3 DNA is TGTGCTAGCAGCGCGACAGCTAACTATGGCTACACCTTC. Its protein product is CASSATANYGYTF.

The rearrangement uses TRBV7-9 and TRBJ2-1, with TRBD1 as a possible D gene (5 bases). CDR1 SEHNR and CDR2 FQNEAQ come from the germline V gene (reference sequence). The CDR3 contains 15 residues. V was clipped by 1 base and J by 7 bases, with 14 bases between them. CDR3 bases: TGTGCCAGCAGCTTAGACGGCAACAGGTATAATGAGCAGTTCTTC. Its protein is CASSLDGNRYNEQFF.

The V call is TRBV4-1, the J call TRBJ1-1, with D hard to call. V was shortened by 1 base and J by 9 bases, with 12 bases between the two germline ends. The CDR3 length is 13 residues. Germline lookup yields CDR1 MGHRA and CDR2 YSYEKL. CDR3 DNA: TGCGCCAGCAGCCAAGTAGAGACTGCTAAAGCTTTCTTT. Its translation is CASSQVETAKAFF.

The chain employs TRBV27 and TRBJ1-2, with a weak D call TRBD1 (5 bases). Trimming left V 6 bases short and J 7 bases short, with 9 bases between. CDR1 is MNHEY, CDR2 SMNVEV, per germline (reference sequence). This CDR3 spans 11 amino acids. The CDR3 spells CASRRGFGYTF. Here the CDR3 DNA reads TGTGCCAGCAGGAGGGGTTTTGGCTACACCTTC.

J is TRBJ2-7 and V is TRBV5-1; 9 bases line up with TRBD2. J lost 3 bases, V lost 0 bases, and 10 bases had no gene match. The germline V gene has CDR1 SGHRS and CDR2 YFSETQ. This CDR3 has 17 amino acids. The DNA of the CDR3 is TGCGCCAGCAGCTTGGAGGGGCGGGGGACTAGCTTCTACGAGCAGTACTTC. The encoded protein is CASSLEGRGTSFYEQYF.